This T cell receptor beta chain was sequenced for a study of T cells in Graves' hyperthyroidism and ophthalmopathy. This clonotype was seen ten or more times. Its target is not known. Study-wide findings and caveats: A model built on 13 V-J features separated ophthalmopathy from stable hyperthyroidism. Most thyroid clonotypes expanded above 0.001 were also detected in blood.

There were TCR beta CDR3 regions amplified from RNA transcripts. HTBI primers were employed in a first-round RT-PCR of the TCR CDR3. TCRdb redid the calling of the multiplex PCR reads with MiXCR, one entry per CDR3 protein. Seen here are 250,000 to 300,000 distinct CDR3 sequences, less than 15% observed once, and the top ten hold 7.5% to 8%. Aged 18 to 65, the patients had hyperthyroidism that was newly diagnosed and had lasted under 2 months. The authors obtained PBMCs from around 11 ml of fresh peripheral blood. From germline, CDR1 is LGHDT and CDR2 YNNKEL (reference sequence). The CDR3 runs 14 residues. V lost 1 base and J 2 bases, leaving 7 bases between the germline ends.

The specimen was blood. The TCR originated in a woman between 25 and 40 years old with Graves' hyperthyroidism that later progressed to Graves' ophthalmopathy. This chain joins TRBV3-1 and TRBJ2-3; D is undetermined. CDR3 residues: CASSQGTVTDTQYF. The DNA for the CDR3 is TGTGCCAGCAGCCAAGGCACAGTCACAGATACGCAGTATTTT.